This T cell receptor (beta chain) was captured in a study of Ad26.COV2.S vaccination and SARS-CoV-2 variants (dated by TCRdb to the early 2020s). About the study as a whole: The specificity and breadth of SARS-CoV-2-reactive T cell receptors after Ad26.COV2.S vaccination were assessed by TCRbeta repertoire sequencing. A total of some 30 samples were included in the TCR-sequenced set, comprising around 19 Ad26.COV2.S vaccine recipients, 5 placebo recipients and 8 SARS-CoV-2 convalescent individuals.

As regards this clone: Its antigen is not yet known. The record has no base qualities; no much larger clone is one base away.

TCRbeta CDR3 regions were sequenced with the immunoSEQ Assay. After extraction, genomic DNA underwent amplification by bias-controlled multiplex PCR, followed by high-throughput sequencing. For the original study's pipeline: To quantify the absolute abundance of every unique TCRbeta CDR3 region, sequences were collapsed and filtered. T cell fraction was estimated by normalizing TCRbeta template counts to usable DNA, with usable DNA measured through amplification of reference genes found in all nucleated cells. Repertoire TCRs were annotated as SARS-CoV-2-specific by exact matching of V gene, CDR3 amino acid sequence and J gene to a known reactive TCR set. The reference SARS-CoV-2 TCR set was obtained from MIRA and was filtered for enrichment in COVID-19-positive ImmuneCODE repertoires, whereby public or cross-reactive TCRs were removed. Drawing on the MIRA antigens, annotated TCRs were analysed further at the level of specific ORF or position within ORF. Breadth was defined as the number of annotated unique rearrangements divided by the total number of unique productive rearrangements, and depth was defined as the summed frequency of the annotated unique rearrangements. TCR breadth was compared between groups using two-sided Wilcoxon rank-sum tests. TCRdb holds this immuneACCESS table with in-frame rearrangements only. Some clones are missing; in checked studies, unresolved V genes explain under half, and the rest has no known cause. The V and J calls and the clone size are those of that table, but D and trimming were determined from the DNA. The sample table records about 180,000 clones; around 88% of these occur just once. 5.5% to 6% of the sample lies in the top ten.

CDR1 and CDR2 (MGHDK, SYGVNS) derive from the germline V gene. Here V drops 1 base and J drops 13 bases, and the junction holds 5 bases not matched to any gene. From the cysteine through the phenylalanine, the CDR3 covers 13 amino acids. Just CDR3 DNA is preserved here, 39 bases in frame from base 1. Read against the paper, the sample's time point label means: individuals recovered from natural SARS-CoV-2 infection. Beyond this particular receptor, the publication reports: After vaccination, spike-specific CD8+ and CD4+ T cell responses were reported to show substantial breadth. Compared with placebo recipients, Ad26.COV2.S recipients showed higher spike-specific TCR breadth (P = 0.0014). It was noted by the authors that total T cell responses may have been underestimated by the TCR breadth and depth analyses. Non-spike TCR breadth was comparable between vaccine and placebo recipients, consistent with the vaccine containing only spike.

This sequence uses TRBV25-1 and TRBJ2-1; 9 central bases correspond to TRBD2. Here the sequenced sample was peripheral blood, taken after recovery from COVID-19. The clonotype was recovered from a human donor who had recovered from COVID-19. CDR3 region: CASSELAGALQFF. The nucleotide sequence reads as follows: TGTGCCAGCAGTGAATTAGCGGGAGCACTACAGTTCTTC.